Sequencing of this T cell receptor beta chain was carried out in a study of T cell clones after liver transplantation. General observations from the study: Compared with third party-reactive sequences, donor-reactive ones declined more, independent of withdrawal success.

Sequencing was performed with immunoSEQ multiplex PCR; in TCRdb, only in-frame clones are kept and a portion is missing. The sample shows 95,000 to 130,000 clones, 90% of them seen only once. V was trimmed by 3 bases and J by 5 bases, leaving 16 bases between them. Germline V gives CDR1 SSHAT, CDR2 FNYEAQ (reference sequence). The CDR3 is made up of 15 amino acids. On this clone: Its antigen is unidentified.

The specimen comprised CD4+ T cells from blood, sampled 12 months after liver transplant. The TCR comes from a human patient who received a liver transplant. The T cells may come from the graft donor. The chain carries TRBV7-7 and TRBJ2-5, with D perhaps assigned TRBD1 or TRBD2 (5 bases each). The CDR3 nucleotides read TGTGCCAGCAGCTTTAGTCACGAGGGGCAGGAGACCCAGTACTTC. Encoded protein: CASSFSHEGQETQYF.